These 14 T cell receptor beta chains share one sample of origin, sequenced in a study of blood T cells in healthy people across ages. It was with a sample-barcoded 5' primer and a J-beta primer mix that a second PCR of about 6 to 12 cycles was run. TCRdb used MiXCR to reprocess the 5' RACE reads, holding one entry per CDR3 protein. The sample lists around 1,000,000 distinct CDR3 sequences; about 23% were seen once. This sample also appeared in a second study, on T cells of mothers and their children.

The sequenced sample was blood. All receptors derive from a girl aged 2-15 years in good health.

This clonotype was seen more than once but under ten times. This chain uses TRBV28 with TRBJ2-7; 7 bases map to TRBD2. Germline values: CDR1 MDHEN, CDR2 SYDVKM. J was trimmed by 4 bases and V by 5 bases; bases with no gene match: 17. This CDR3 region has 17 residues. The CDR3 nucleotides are TGTGCCAGCAGTCTTGCGTTAAGGGTTAGCGGGCAATACGAGCAGTACTTC. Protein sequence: CASSLALRVSGQYEQYF.

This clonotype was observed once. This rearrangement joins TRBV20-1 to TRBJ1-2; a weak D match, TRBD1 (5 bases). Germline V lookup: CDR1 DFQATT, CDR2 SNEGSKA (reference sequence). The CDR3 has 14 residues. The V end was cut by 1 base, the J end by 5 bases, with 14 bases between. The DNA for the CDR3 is TGCAGTGCTAGAGCCCGAGACAGCCCATATGGCTACACCTTC. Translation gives CSARARDSPYGYTF.

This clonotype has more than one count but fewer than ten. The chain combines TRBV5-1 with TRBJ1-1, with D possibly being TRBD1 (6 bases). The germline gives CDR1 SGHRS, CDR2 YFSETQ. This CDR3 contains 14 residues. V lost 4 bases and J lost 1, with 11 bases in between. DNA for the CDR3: TGCGCCAGCAGCGCCTTGACAGGGAACACTGAAGCTTTCTTT. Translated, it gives CASSALTGNTEAFF. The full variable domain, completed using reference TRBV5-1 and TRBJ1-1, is KAGVTQTPRYLIKTRGQQVTLSCSPISGHRSVSWYQQTPGQGLQFLFEYFSETQRNKGNFPGRFSGRQFSNSRSEMNVSTLELGDSALYLCASSALTGNTEAFFGQGTRLTVV.

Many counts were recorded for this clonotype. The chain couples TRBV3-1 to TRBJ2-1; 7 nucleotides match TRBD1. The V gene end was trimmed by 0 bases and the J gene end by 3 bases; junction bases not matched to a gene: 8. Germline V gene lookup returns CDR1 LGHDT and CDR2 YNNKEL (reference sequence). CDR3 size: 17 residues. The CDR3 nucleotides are TGTGCCAGCAGCCAAGATTCTGAGGGGGCTGTCTACAATGAGCAGTTCTTC. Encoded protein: CASSQDSEGAVYNEQFF.

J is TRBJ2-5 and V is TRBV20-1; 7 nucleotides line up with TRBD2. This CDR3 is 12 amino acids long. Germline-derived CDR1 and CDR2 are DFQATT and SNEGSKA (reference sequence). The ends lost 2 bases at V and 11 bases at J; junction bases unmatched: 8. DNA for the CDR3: TGCAGTGCTAGAAGTCTAGCGGTAGAGCAGTACTTC. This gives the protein CSARSLAVEQYF.

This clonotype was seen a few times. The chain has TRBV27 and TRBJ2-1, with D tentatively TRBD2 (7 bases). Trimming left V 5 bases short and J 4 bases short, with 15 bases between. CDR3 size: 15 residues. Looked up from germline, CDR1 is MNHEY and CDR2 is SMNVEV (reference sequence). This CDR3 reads CASSPRTRGYNEQFF. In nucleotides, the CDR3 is TGTGCCAGCAGTCCCAGGACTAGGGGGTACAATGAGCAGTTCTTC.

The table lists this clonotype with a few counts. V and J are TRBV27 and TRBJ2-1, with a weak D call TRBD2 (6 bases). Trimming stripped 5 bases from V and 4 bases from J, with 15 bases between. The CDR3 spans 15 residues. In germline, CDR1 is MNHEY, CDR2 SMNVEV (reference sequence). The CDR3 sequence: CASSPAGTLYNEQFF. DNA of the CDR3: TGTGCCAGCAGTCCTGCCGGGACTTTGTACAATGAGCAGTTCTTC.

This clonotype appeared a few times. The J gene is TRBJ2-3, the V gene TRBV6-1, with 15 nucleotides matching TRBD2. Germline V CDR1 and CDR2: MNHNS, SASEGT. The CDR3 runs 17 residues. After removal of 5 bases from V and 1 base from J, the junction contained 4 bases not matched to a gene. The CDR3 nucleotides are TGTGCCAGCAGTCGTGGACTAGCGGGGGGGCGCACAGATACGCAGTATTTT. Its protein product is CASSRGLAGGRTDTQYF.

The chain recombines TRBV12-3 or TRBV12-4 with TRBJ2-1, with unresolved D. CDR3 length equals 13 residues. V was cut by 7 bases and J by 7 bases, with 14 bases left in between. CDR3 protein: CASTRGGVNEQFF. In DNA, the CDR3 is TGTGCCAGCACACGAGGCGGTGTAAATGAGCAGTTCTTC.

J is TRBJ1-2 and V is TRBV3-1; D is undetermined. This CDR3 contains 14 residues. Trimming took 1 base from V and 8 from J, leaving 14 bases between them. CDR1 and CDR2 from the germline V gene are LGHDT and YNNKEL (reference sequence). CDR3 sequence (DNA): TGTGCCAGCAGCCAAGTTTACGAGGGAGGGGGCTACACCTTC. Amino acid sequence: CASSQVYEGGGYTF.

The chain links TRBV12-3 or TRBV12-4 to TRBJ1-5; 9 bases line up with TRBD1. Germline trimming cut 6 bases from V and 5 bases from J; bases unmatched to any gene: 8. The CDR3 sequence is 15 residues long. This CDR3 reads CASREGQGGDQPQHF. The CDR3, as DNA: TGTGCCAGCAGGGAGGGACAGGGAGGTGATCAGCCCCAGCATTTT.

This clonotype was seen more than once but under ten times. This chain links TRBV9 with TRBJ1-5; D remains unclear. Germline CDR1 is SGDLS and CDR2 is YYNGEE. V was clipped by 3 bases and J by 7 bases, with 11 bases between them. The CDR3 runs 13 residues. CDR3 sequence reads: CASSANPVQPQHF. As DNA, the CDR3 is TGTGCCAGCAGCGCGAACCCAGTACAGCCCCAGCATTTT.

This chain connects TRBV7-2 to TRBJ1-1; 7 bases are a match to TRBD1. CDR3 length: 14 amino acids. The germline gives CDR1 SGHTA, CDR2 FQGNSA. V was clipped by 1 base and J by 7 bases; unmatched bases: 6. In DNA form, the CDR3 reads TGTGCCAGCAGCTTAGGTGTCAGGGGGGGTGAAGCTTTCTTT. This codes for CASSLGVRGGEAFF.

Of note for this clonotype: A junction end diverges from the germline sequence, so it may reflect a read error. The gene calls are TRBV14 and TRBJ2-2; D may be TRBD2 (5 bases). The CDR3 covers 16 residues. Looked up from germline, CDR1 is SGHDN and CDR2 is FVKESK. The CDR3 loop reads CASSQAGIYGTGELFF. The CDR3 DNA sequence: TGTGCCAGCAGTCAAGCCGGGATCTATGGGACCGGGGAGCTGTTTTTT.